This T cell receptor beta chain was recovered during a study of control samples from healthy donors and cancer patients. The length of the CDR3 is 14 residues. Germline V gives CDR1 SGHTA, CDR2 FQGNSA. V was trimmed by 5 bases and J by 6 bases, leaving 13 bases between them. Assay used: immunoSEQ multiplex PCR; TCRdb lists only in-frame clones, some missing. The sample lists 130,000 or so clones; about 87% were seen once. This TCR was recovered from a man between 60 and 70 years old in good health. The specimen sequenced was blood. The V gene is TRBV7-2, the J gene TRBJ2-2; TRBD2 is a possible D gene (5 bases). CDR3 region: CASSRSVASGELFF. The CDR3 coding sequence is TGTGCCAGCAGCCGCTCCGTAGCGTCCGGGGAGCTGTTTTTT.